The 22 T cell receptor beta chains in this list originate from one sample, sequenced in a study of spatial heterogeneity in lung cancer. The antigens of these receptors remain unknown. TCRdb analysed the 5' RACE reads with MiXCR anew, one entry per CDR3 protein. The table records tens of thousands of distinct CDR3 sequences, roughly 15% of them present only once. Study results and caveats: Mutation tallies in tumors tracked expanded intratumoral alpha and beta TCR counts.

Time point defined: sample taken at primary tumor resection. Specimen: lung tumor tissue, collected at surgery. The receptors originated from a female donor with early-stage non-small cell lung cancer.

A single count supports this clonotype. This rearrangement joins TRBV12-3 or TRBV12-4 to TRBJ2-3; tentative D call: TRBD1 (6 bases). V was shortened by 2 bases and J by 1 base, with 7 bases between the two germline ends. CDR3 length: 14 residues. Here the CDR3 reads CASSLHRGTDTQYF. Written as DNA, the CDR3 is TGTGCCAGCAGTTTACACAGGGGCACAGATACGCAGTATTTT.

In this sample, this clonotype turned up many times. The chain links TRBV5-5 to TRBJ2-1; 11 bases map to TRBD2. The CDR3 runs to 16 residues. V shed 4 bases and J 8 bases; nucleotides not matched to a gene: 11. Germline-derived CDR1 and CDR2 are SGHKS and YYEKEE (reference sequence). This CDR3 reads CASSREGLAGADEQFF. In DNA form, the CDR3 reads TGTGCCAGCAGCCGCGAAGGACTAGCGGGCGCGGATGAGCAGTTCTTC.

In this sample, this clonotype turned up many times. J is TRBJ1-4 and V is TRBV6-5; D unresolved. The germline V gene encodes CDR1 MNHEY and CDR2 SVGAGI. This CDR3 has 14 amino acids. V was clipped by 5 bases and J by 2 bases, with 9 bases between them. CDR3 in DNA: TGTGCCAGCAGTCTCGGCGGGACTAATGAAAAACTGTTTTTT. Translation gives CASSLGGTNEKLFF.

This clonotype was found a few times. V gene TRBV9 combines with J gene TRBJ2-1; TRBD2 agrees at 13 bases. The germline V gene encodes CDR1 SGDLS and CDR2 YYNGEE. V shed 1 base, J shed 2 bases, and the junction held 12 bases outside the gene matches. The length of the CDR3 is 20 residues. The DNA of the CDR3 is TGTGCCAGCAGCGTATCCGCATCCCCTGGACTAGCGGGGGCCTACAATGAGCAGTTCTTC. Translation gives CASSVSASPGLAGAYNEQFF.

The chain joins TRBV11-2 to TRBJ2-7; TRBD2 matches 9 bases. CDR3 length equals 14 residues. Looked up from germline, CDR1 is SGHAT and CDR2 is FQNNGV. Germline trimming cut 4 bases from V and 4 bases from J; bases unmatched to any gene: 5. The CDR3, as DNA: TGTGCCAGCAGCTCGGGACTAGCTTTGTACGAGCAGTACTTC. This codes for CASSSGLALYEQYF. Full variable domain (missing parts from reference TRBV11-2 and TRBJ2-7): EAGVAQSPRYKIIEKRQSVAFWCNPISGHATLYWYQQILGQGPKLLIQFQNNGVVDDSQLPKDRFSAERLKGVDSTLKIQPAKLEDSAVYLCASSSGLALYEQYFGPGTRLTVT.

This clonotype was recorded many times. The V gene is TRBV5-6, the J gene TRBJ1-2; tentatively, D is TRBD1 (5 bases). The CDR3 covers 14 residues. V was trimmed by 4 bases and J by 5 bases, leaving 15 bases between them. The germline V gene encodes CDR1 SGHDT and CDR2 YYEEEE. CDR3 protein: CASSLGPGAYGYTF. The CDR3 nucleotides are TGTGCCAGCAGCCTTGGTCCCGGGGCTTATGGCTACACCTTC.

The rearrangement uses TRBV24-1 and TRBJ2-1; TRBD1 matches 7 bases. J lost 6 bases, V lost 6 bases, and 7 bases had no gene match. The germline CDR1 and CDR2 sequences are KGHDR and SFDVKD. The CDR3 extends over 14 amino acids. The CDR3 sequence is CATSPDREFNEQFF. The CDR3 region has the DNA TGTGCCACCAGTCCCGACAGGGAATTCAATGAGCAGTTCTTC.

This clonotype was seen ten or more times. The chain links TRBV5-1 to TRBJ2-3; the D is unclear. V was trimmed by 1 base and J by 1 base, leaving 4 bases between them. Germline CDR1 reads SGHRS; CDR2 reads YFSETQ. The CDR3 has 13 residues. Here the CDR3 reads CASSLFRTDTQYF. CDR3 nucleotides: TGCGCCAGCAGCTTGTTCCGCACAGATACGCAGTATTTT. Looking up the rest from reference TRBV5-1 and TRBJ2-3 gives the full variable domain: KAGVTQTPRYLIKTRGQQVTLSCSPISGHRSVSWYQQTPGQGLQFLFEYFSETQRNKGNFPGRFSGRQFSNSRSEMNVSTLELGDSALYLCASSLFRTDTQYFGPGTRLTVL.

This clonotype showed up just a few times. This chain uses TRBV2 with TRBJ2-1; D might be TRBD1 (5 bases). V lost 7 bases and J lost 3, with 10 bases in between. CDR1 and CDR2 from the germline V gene are SNHLY and FYNNEI. This CDR3 has 13 residues. The CDR3 DNA is TGTGCCAGCAAGGGGCGGATCTACAATGAGCAGTTCTTC. Translating it yields CASKGRIYNEQFF.

By frequency in the sample, this clonotype is medium-sized. The chain is built from TRBV20-1 and TRBJ2-1; D remains ambiguous. Germline values: CDR1 DFQATT, CDR2 SNEGSKA (reference sequence). The CDR3 spans 15 residues. Trimming pared 6 bases from V and 0 bases from J, leaving 15 bases between. The CDR3 protein is CSALPREGSYNEQFF. CDR3 DNA: TGCAGTGCCCTTCCTAGGGAAGGCTCCTACAATGAGCAGTTCTTC.

This clonotype was detected many times. V usage is TRBV25-1 and J usage is TRBJ2-1; 9 positions agree with TRBD2. V shed 6 bases, J shed 9 bases, and the junction held 9 bases outside the gene matches. Germline CDR1 MGHDK, CDR2 SYGVNS. The CDR3 loop spans 14 amino acids. The CDR3 spells CASSQLAGSGEQFF. CDR3 coding DNA: TGTGCCAGCAGCCAACTAGCGGGTTCTGGTGAGCAGTTCTTC.

The chain joins TRBV7-9 to TRBJ2-2, with a tentative D call TRBD2 (5 bases). CDR1 is SEHNR, CDR2 FQNEAQ, per germline (reference sequence). The V and J ends lost 5 bases and 6 bases respectively, with 19 bases between them. The CDR3 is 16 amino acids. This chain's CDR3 is CASSRASGSKAGELFF. CDR3 DNA sequence: TGTGCCAGCAGCCGAGCGTCGGGAAGTAAGGCCGGGGAGCTGTTTTTT.

This clonotype appeared many times. The chain carries TRBV12-3 or TRBV12-4 and TRBJ2-2; 7 positions match TRBD1. This CDR3 region has 13 residues. With 4 bases clipped from V and 5 bases from J, the junction kept 1 base outside the gene matches. DNA for the CDR3: TGTGCCAGCAGTTCACAGGGGACCGGGGAGCTGTTTTTT. Translated, it gives CASSSQGTGELFF.

Only a few counts were recorded for this clonotype. This rearrangement joins TRBV29-1 to TRBJ2-3; no definite D call. V was pared by 1 base and J by 2 bases, with 16 bases between. From germline, CDR1 is SQVTM and CDR2 ANQGSEA. The CDR3 covers 16 residues. The CDR3 nucleotides are TGCAGCGTTGAAGGGACCGTCGAGGATGACACAGATACGCAGTATTTT. Its translation: CSVEGTVEDDTDTQYF.

The chain joins TRBV7-9 to TRBJ2-3; D is tentatively TRBD1 or TRBD2 (5 bases each). This CDR3 comprises 14 residues. V was shortened by 4 bases and J by 11 bases, with 19 bases between the two germline ends. CDR1 and CDR2 from the germline V gene are SEHNR and FQNEAQ (reference sequence). The CDR3 DNA follows: TGTGCCAGCAGCTCCCGGAGTGGCCTTGGGGGGCAGTATTTT. It specifies CASSSRSGLGGQYF.

This clonotype came up once. The gene calls are TRBV19 and TRBJ2-2; D might be TRBD1 (5 bases). Deletions cut 10 bases from V and 6 bases from J, with 18 bases between. There are 14 residues in the CDR3. Germline values: CDR1 LNHDA, CDR2 SQIVND (reference sequence). The CDR3 region has the DNA TGTGCCACCGCACTCCAGGGAAACGCCGGGGAGCTGTTTTTT. Translated: CATALQGNAGELFF.

This chain joins TRBV28 and TRBJ2-5; 7 nucleotides align to TRBD1. There are 14 residues in the CDR3. Germline CDR1 MDHEN, CDR2 SYDVKM. V gave up 5 bases and J gave up 2 bases; unmatched junction bases: 5. Here the CDR3 DNA reads TGTGCCAGCAGTCCCCGACAGGGTCAAGAGACCCAGTACTTC. It is translated as CASSPRQGQETQYF.

This chain uses TRBV28 with TRBJ2-1; the D gene is possibly TRBD1 (5 bases). The CDR3 length is 13 residues. Germline V gives CDR1 MDHEN, CDR2 SYDVKM. Trimming removed 3 bases at V and 10 bases at J, with 13 bases between. CDR3 bases: TGTGCCAGCAGTTTCTCAGGGCTGGTGGAGCAGTTCTTC. It encodes CASSFSGLVEQFF.

This clonotype was counted at least ten times. The CDR3 DNA sequence: TGTGCCAGCAGCTTAGCAGGACTAGCGAAGGGGACCCAGTACTTC. Its protein product is CASSLAGLAKGTQYF. This chain joins TRBV7-9 and TRBJ2-5, with 9 bases matching TRBD2. V lost 0 bases, J lost 7 bases, and 6 bases stayed unmatched. The CDR3 covers 15 residues. In germline, CDR1 is SEHNR, CDR2 FQNEAQ (reference sequence).

In its sample, this clonotype was seen a few times. The chain joins TRBV3-1 to TRBJ2-3, with 7 bases that match TRBD1. This CDR3 contains 15 residues. V shed 3 bases and J 6 bases; nucleotides not matched to a gene: 9. Looked up from germline, CDR1 is LGHDT and CDR2 is YNNKEL (reference sequence). The CDR3, as DNA: TGTGCCAGCAGCCACCGGCCGACAGGGACCGATACGCAGTATTTT. It encodes CASSHRPTGTDTQYF.

This clonotype counts as medium-sized. The chain uses TRBV29-1 and TRBJ1-1, with a possible D match to TRBD1 (6 bases). CDR3 length: 10 residues. CDR1 is SQVTM and CDR2 is ANQGSEA in the germline V gene. Trimming took off 7 bases at V and 3 bases at J, with 6 bases between the two ends. CDR3 coding DNA: TGCAGCGACAGGGACACTGAAGCTTTCTTT. It encodes CSDRDTEAFF.

The chain recombines TRBV12-3 or TRBV12-4 with TRBJ2-7; D uncertain. Trimming stripped 1 base from V and 4 bases from J, with 14 bases between. CDR3 length: 15 residues. CDR3 bases: TGTGCCAGCAGTTTAGTGGCGGCACCCTCATACGAGCAGTACTTC. Translating gives CASSLVAAPSYEQYF.